Listed below are T cell receptor beta chains from one sample, sequenced in a study of vaccination effects on CD4 cells after COVID-19. Repertoires were generated with immunoSEQ multiplex PCR, while TCRdb's copy carries only in-frame clones and drops some. The table lists 70,000 or so clones, roughly 80% of them singletons. The antigens of these receptors remain unknown. Material: CD4+ T cells from PBMCs cultured without peptide, obtained before COVID-19 vaccination. The receptors were gathered from a human donor who received a COVID-19 vaccine. The CDR3 runs from the conserved cysteine through the conserved F or W. D genes are given only for firm matches. Not all rows give a size; the values are once, few, many and, for expanded clones, a class.

CDR3nt	CDR3aa	j_gene	abundance	v_gene	d_gene
TGTGCCAGCAGCTCGCGGGACAGGGTGAATTCACCCCTCCACTTT	CASSSRDRVNSPLHF	TRBJ1-6	NA	TRBV7-3	TRBD1
TGTGCCAGTAGTATGGATAGGGGCACTGAAGCTTTCTTT	CASSMDRGTEAFF	TRBJ1-1	NA	TRBV19	NA
TGTGCCAGTAGTATAGACCAGCGGGGGGCGACTAGCACAGATACGCAGTATTTT	CASSIDQRGATSTDTQYF	TRBJ2-3	NA	TRBV19	TRBD2
TGTGCCAGCCGGACAGGGAGTCAGCCCCAGCATTTT	CASRTGSQPQHF	TRBJ1-5	NA	TRBV6-5	TRBD1
TGTGCCAGCAGACAGGGGACACTTAACACCGGGGAGCTGTTTTTT	CASRQGTLNTGELFF	TRBJ2-2	NA	TRBV6-4	TRBD1
TGTGCCAGCAGCCTTAGCGGGGGCCCACGCGAGGATACGCAGTATTTT	CASSLSGGPREDTQYF	TRBJ2-3	NA	TRBV3-1/TRBV3-2	TRBD2
TGTGCCAGCAGTTTACGGGAGGGCAATCAGCCCCAGCATTTT	CASSLREGNQPQHF	TRBJ1-5	NA	TRBV6-5	NA
TGTGCCAGCAGCTTTGAAGGGGCGGTAACCGGGGAGCTGTTTTTT	CASSFEGAVTGELFF	TRBJ2-2	NA	TRBV12-1	NA
TGTGCCAGTAGTATTTGGGGCAGTGTACGCTCTGGGGCCAACGTCCTGACTTTC	CASSIWGSVRSGANVLTF	TRBJ2-6	NA	TRBV19	NA
TGTGCCAGCAGCGGATATAGACAGGGGAGCACTGAAGCTTTCTTT	CASSGYRQGSTEAFF	TRBJ1-1	NA	TRBV6-5	TRBD1
TGTGCCACCGCCGTTGCGAGGTCAAAAGAGACCCAGTACTTC	CATAVARSKETQYF	TRBJ2-5	NA	TRBV27	NA
TGCGCCAGCAGCTTGGACGGCTTTAGCACAGATACGCAGTATTTT	CASSLDGFSTDTQYF	TRBJ2-3	NA	TRBV5-1	NA
TGTGCCAGTAGTAGAGGGGGCGGCTCCATGGGAACTGAAGCTTTCTTT	CASSRGGGSMGTEAFF	TRBJ1-1	NA	TRBV19	TRBD1
TGTGCCAGCAGGATTAGCGGGGGAGCGAACAATGAGCAGTTCTTC	CASRISGGANNEQFF	TRBJ2-1	NA	TRBV7-3	TRBD2
TGTGCCAGTAGGATCGACAGGGCTGGAAACACCATATATTTT	CASRIDRAGNTIYF	TRBJ1-3	NA	TRBV19	TRBD1
TGTGCCAGCAGCTGGCGAGATGGTTCATATAATTCACCCCTCCACTTT	CASSWRDGSYNSPLHF	TRBJ1-6	few	TRBV5-4	NA
TGTGCCAGCAGCTCGCCCGGGGCCATGGGCCCAGATACGCAGTATTTT	CASSSPGAMGPDTQYF	TRBJ2-3	NA	TRBV5-4	NA
TGTGCCAGCAGCCAGGTACAGGGGGGGCTGAACACTGAAGCTTTCTTT	CASSQVQGGLNTEAFF	TRBJ1-1	NA	TRBV28	TRBD1
TGCGCCAGCAGCTTGGGCTACGGACAGGGAGGTGATGGCTACACCTTC	CASSLGYGQGGDGYTF	TRBJ1-2	NA	TRBV5-1	TRBD1
TGTGCCAGCAGCCCCGGAGGGGGGGCCTCGTCAGATACGCAGTATTTT	CASSPGGGASSDTQYF	TRBJ2-3	NA	TRBV5-4	NA
TGTGCCAGCTCACCCCCCGGACGTCGAAACACTGAAGCTTTCTTT	CASSPPGRRNTEAFF	TRBJ1-1	NA	TRBV18	NA
TGCGCCAGCAGGGGTGGTTGGGACTATGGCTACACCTTC	CASRGGWDYGYTF	TRBJ1-2	NA	TRBV10-2	NA
TGTGCCAGCAGCTTACAGGCTCCTCCGAATTCACCCCTCCACTTT	CASSLQAPPNSPLHF	TRBJ1-6	NA	TRBV7-2	NA
TGTGCCAGCAGTTTTGGGGAGAATCAGCCCCAGCATTTT	CASSFGENQPQHF	TRBJ1-5	few	TRBV28	NA
TGTGCCAGCAGTTTAACCCAGGGGGTCTATGGCTACACCTTC	CASSLTQGVYGYTF	TRBJ1-2	NA	TRBV28	TRBD1
TGTGCCAGCAGCTTAGTAACCGGAAATCTCAATCAGCCCCAGCATTTT	CASSLVTGNLNQPQHF	TRBJ1-5	few	TRBV11-2	NA
TGTGCCAGTAGTTGGGGGGCGGGTCGAGAGACCCAGTACTTC	CASSWGAGRETQYF	TRBJ2-5	NA	TRBV19	NA
TGTGCCTGGGAACAGGGAAACTATGGCTACACCTTC	CAWEQGNYGYTF	TRBJ1-2	NA	TRBV30	NA
TGTGCCAGCGTAGGACAGGGGGCCGGTTGGCAGCCCCAGCATTTT	CASVGQGAGWQPQHF	TRBJ1-5	NA	TRBV19	TRBD1
TGTGCCAGCAGGACGGACGGGGAGACCCAGTACTTC	CASRTDGETQYF	TRBJ2-5	NA	TRBV2	NA
TGTGCCAGCAGGGGCGACAGGGGGCCCACAGATACGCAGTATTTT	CASRGDRGPTDTQYF	TRBJ2-3	NA	TRBV6-5	TRBD1